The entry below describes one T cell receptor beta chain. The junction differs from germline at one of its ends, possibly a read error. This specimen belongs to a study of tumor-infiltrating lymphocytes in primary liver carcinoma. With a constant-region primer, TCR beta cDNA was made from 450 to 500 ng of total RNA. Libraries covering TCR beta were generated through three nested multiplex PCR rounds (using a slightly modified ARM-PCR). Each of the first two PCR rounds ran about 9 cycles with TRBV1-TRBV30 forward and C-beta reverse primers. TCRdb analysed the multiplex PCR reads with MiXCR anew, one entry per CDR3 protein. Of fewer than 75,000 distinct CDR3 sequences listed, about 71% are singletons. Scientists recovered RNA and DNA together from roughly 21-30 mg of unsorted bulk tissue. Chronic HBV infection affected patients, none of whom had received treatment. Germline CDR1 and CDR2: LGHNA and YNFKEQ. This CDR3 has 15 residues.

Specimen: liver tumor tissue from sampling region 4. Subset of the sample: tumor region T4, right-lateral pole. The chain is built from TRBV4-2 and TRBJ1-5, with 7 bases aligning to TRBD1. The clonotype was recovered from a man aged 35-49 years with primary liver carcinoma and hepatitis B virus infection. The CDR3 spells CASSQDVGGNQTQHF. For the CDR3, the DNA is TGTGCCAGCAGCCAAGATGTAGGGGGCAATCAGACCCAGCATTTT.